This T cell receptor beta chain was captured in a study of blood T cell repertoires in COVID-19. V was shortened by 5 bases and J by 3 bases, with 10 bases between the two germline ends. Germline values: CDR1 SEHNR, CDR2 FQNEAQ (reference sequence). CDR3 length equals 14 residues. Under the authors' procedure: Amplification from reference gene primers served as the basis for estimated nucleated cell counts. The protocol was immunoSEQ multiplex PCR, while the TCRdb copy is restricted to in-frame clones and leaves out a portion. That table is the source of V, J and clone size, and D and trimming were worked out from the DNA. The profile shows approximately 260,000 clones, about 86% of them singletons. Clinical history as reported by participants underpinned cohort assignment.

This sequence joins TRBV7-9 and TRBJ1-4; D unclear. The sample taken for sequencing was PBMCs or T cells enriched from blood (not recorded which). This sequence was found in a man aged 25 to 40 with acute COVID-19. CDR3 sequence: CASSPTGANEKLFF. The CDR3 nucleotides are TGTGCCAGCAGCCCCACGGGAGCTAATGAAAAACTGTTTTTT.